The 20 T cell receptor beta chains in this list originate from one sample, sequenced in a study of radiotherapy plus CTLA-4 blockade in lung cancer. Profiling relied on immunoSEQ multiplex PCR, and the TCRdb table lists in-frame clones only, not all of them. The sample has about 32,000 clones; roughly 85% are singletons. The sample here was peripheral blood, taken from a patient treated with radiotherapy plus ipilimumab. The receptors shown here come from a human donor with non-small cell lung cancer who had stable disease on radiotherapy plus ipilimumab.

This CDR3 reads CASSPQQGSYTEAFF. As DNA, the CDR3 is TGTGCCAGCTCACCGCAACAGGGTAGCTACACTGAAGCTTTCTTT. V and J are TRBV18 and TRBJ1-1; TRBD1 might be the D (6 bases). The V gene lost 3 bases and the J gene lost 3 bases, with 14 bases spanning the gap. CDR3 length equals 15 residues. CDR1 KGHSH and CDR2 LQKENI come from the germline V gene.

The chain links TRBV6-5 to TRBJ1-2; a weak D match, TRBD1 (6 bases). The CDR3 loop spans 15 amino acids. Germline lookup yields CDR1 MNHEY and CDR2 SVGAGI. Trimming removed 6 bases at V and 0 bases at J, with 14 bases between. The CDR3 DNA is TGTGCCAGCAGGCCGCAGGGGCGGGCTAACTATGGCTACACCTTC. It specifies CASRPQGRANYGYTF.

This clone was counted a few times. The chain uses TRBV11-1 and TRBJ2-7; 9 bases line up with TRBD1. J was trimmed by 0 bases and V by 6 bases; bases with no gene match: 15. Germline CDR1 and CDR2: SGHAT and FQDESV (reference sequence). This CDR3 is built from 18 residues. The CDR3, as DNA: TGTGCCAGCAGGCCCAGTTCATGGACAGGGGTGGTCTCCTACGAGCAGTACTTC. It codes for CASRPSSWTGVVSYEQYF.

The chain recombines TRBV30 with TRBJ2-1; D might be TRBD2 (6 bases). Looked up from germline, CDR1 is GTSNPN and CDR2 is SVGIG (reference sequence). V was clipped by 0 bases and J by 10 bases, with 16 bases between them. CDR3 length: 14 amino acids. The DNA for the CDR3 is TGTGCCTGGAGTGTAAGTGCGGGGCTGTTCGAGCAGTTCTTC. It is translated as CAWSVSAGLFEQFF.

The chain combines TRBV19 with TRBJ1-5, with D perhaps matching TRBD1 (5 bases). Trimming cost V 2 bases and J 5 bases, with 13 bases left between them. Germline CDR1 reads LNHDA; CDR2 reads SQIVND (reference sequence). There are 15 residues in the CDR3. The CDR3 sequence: CASSIIRGWDQPQHF. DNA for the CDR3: TGTGCCAGTAGTATAATACGGGGGTGGGATCAGCCCCAGCATTTT.

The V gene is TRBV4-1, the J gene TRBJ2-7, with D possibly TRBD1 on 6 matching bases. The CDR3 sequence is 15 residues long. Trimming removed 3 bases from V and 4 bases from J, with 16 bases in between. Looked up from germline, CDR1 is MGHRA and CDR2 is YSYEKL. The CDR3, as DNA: TGCGCCAGCAGCCAGCAGGGGTCCCTGACTTACGAGCAGTACTTC. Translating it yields CASSQQGSLTYEQYF.

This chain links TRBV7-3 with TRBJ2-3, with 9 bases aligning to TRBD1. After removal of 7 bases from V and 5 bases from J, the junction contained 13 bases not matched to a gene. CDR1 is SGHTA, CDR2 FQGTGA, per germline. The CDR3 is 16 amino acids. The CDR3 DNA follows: TGTGCCAGCAACAAACAGGGGGCGCCGGGAGTAGATACGCAGTATTTT. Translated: CASNKQGAPGVDTQYF.

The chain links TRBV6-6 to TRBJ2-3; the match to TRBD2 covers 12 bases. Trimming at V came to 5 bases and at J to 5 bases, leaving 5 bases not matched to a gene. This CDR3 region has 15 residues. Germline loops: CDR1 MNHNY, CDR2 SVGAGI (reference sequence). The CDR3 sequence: CASSPGLAGLDTQYF. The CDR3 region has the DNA TGTGCCAGCAGTCCGGGACTAGCGGGCTTAGATACGCAGTATTTT.

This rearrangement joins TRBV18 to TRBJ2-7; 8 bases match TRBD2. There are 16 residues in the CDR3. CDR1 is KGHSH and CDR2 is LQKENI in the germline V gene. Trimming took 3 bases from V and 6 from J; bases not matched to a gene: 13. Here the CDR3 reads CASSPSLAVLVSEQYF. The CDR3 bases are TGTGCCAGCTCACCGTCACTAGCGGTTCTTGTATCCGAGCAGTACTTC.

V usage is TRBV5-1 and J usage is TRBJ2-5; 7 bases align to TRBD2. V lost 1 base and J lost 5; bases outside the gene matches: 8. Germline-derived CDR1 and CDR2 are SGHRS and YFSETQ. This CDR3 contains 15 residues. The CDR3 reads CASSLFFGRDETQYF. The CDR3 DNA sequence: TGCGCCAGCAGCTTGTTTTTTGGGAGGGATGAGACCCAGTACTTC.

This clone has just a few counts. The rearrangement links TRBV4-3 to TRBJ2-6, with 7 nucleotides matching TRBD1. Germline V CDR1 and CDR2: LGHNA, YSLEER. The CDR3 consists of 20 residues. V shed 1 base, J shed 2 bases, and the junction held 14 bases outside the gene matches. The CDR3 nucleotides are TGCGCCAGCAGCCAAGCCCCCTTAAACAGGGGATCAGCTGGGGCCAACGTCCTGACTTTC. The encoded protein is CASSQAPLNRGSAGANVLTF.

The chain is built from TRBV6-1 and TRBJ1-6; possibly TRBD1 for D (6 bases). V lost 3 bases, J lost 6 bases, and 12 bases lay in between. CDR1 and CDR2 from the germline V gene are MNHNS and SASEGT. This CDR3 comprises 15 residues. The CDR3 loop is CASSDRDTINSPLHF. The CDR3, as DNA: TGTGCCAGCAGTGACCGGGACACTATTAATTCACCCCTCCACTTT.

The CDR3: CSVESQMNTEAFF. DNA of the CDR3: TGCAGCGTTGAGTCGCAGATGAACACTGAAGCTTTCTTT. The chain couples TRBV29-1 to TRBJ1-1; no firm D call. The CDR3 length is 13 residues. V lost 3 bases to trimming and J lost 0 bases, with 8 bases between them. Germline CDR1 and CDR2: SQVTM and ANQGSEA.

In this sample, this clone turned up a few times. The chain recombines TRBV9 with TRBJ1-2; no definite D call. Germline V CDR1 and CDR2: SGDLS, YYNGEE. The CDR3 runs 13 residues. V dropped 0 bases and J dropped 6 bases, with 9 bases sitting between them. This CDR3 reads CASSVDSEDGYTF. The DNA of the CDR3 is TGTGCCAGCAGCGTAGATTCTGAGGATGGCTACACCTTC.

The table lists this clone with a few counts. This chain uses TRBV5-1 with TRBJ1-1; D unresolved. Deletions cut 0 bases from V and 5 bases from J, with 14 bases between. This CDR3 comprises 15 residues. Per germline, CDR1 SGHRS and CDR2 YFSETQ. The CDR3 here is CASSLGVVVGTEAFF. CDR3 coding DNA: TGCGCCAGCAGCTTGGGGGTCGTCGTCGGGACTGAAGCTTTCTTT.

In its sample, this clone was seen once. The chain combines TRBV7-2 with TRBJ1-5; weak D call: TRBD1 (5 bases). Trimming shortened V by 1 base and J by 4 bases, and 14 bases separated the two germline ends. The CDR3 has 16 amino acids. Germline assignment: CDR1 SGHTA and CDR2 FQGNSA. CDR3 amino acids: CASSLGGRGGNQPQHF. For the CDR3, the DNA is TGTGCCAGCAGCTTAGGGGGAAGGGGAGGTAATCAGCCCCAGCATTTT.

CDR3 in amino acids: CASSKAVRRAQETQYF. The CDR3 nucleotides read TGTGCCAGCAGCAAGGCGGTGAGGCGGGCCCAAGAGACCCAGTACTTC. This sequence joins TRBV5-4 and TRBJ2-5; TRBD2 is a possible D gene (5 bases). The CDR3 runs to 16 residues. In germline, CDR1 is SGHNT, CDR2 YYREEE (reference sequence). The V end lost 4 bases, the J end lost 1 base, and 17 bases lay between the germline ends. The whole variable domain, filled in from reference TRBV5-4 and TRBJ2-5, reads ETGVTQSPTHLIKTRGQQVTLRCSSQSGHNTVSWYQQALGQGPQFIFQYYREEENGRGNFPPRFSGLQFPNYSSELNVNALELDDSALYLCASSKAVRRAQETQYFGPGTRLLVL.

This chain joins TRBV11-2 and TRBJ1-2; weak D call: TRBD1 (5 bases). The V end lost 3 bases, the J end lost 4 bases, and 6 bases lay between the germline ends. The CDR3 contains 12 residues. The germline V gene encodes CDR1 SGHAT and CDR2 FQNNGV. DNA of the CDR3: TGTGCCAGCAGCTTCACAGGCTATGGCTACACCTTC. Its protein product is CASSFTGYGYTF.

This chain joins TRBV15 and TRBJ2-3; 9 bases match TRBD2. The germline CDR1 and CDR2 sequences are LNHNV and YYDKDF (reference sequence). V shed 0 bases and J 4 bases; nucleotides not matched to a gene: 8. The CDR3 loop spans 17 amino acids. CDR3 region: CATSRDGSGRIADTQYF. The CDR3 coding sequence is TGTGCCACCAGCAGAGATGGGAGCGGGAGGATCGCAGATACGCAGTATTTT.

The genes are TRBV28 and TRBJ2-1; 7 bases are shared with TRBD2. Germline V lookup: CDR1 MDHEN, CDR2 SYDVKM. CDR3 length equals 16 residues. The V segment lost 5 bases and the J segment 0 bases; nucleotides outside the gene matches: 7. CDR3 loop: CASSTLAESSYNEQFF. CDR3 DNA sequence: TGTGCCAGCAGTACGCTAGCGGAAAGCTCCTACAATGAGCAGTTCTTC.